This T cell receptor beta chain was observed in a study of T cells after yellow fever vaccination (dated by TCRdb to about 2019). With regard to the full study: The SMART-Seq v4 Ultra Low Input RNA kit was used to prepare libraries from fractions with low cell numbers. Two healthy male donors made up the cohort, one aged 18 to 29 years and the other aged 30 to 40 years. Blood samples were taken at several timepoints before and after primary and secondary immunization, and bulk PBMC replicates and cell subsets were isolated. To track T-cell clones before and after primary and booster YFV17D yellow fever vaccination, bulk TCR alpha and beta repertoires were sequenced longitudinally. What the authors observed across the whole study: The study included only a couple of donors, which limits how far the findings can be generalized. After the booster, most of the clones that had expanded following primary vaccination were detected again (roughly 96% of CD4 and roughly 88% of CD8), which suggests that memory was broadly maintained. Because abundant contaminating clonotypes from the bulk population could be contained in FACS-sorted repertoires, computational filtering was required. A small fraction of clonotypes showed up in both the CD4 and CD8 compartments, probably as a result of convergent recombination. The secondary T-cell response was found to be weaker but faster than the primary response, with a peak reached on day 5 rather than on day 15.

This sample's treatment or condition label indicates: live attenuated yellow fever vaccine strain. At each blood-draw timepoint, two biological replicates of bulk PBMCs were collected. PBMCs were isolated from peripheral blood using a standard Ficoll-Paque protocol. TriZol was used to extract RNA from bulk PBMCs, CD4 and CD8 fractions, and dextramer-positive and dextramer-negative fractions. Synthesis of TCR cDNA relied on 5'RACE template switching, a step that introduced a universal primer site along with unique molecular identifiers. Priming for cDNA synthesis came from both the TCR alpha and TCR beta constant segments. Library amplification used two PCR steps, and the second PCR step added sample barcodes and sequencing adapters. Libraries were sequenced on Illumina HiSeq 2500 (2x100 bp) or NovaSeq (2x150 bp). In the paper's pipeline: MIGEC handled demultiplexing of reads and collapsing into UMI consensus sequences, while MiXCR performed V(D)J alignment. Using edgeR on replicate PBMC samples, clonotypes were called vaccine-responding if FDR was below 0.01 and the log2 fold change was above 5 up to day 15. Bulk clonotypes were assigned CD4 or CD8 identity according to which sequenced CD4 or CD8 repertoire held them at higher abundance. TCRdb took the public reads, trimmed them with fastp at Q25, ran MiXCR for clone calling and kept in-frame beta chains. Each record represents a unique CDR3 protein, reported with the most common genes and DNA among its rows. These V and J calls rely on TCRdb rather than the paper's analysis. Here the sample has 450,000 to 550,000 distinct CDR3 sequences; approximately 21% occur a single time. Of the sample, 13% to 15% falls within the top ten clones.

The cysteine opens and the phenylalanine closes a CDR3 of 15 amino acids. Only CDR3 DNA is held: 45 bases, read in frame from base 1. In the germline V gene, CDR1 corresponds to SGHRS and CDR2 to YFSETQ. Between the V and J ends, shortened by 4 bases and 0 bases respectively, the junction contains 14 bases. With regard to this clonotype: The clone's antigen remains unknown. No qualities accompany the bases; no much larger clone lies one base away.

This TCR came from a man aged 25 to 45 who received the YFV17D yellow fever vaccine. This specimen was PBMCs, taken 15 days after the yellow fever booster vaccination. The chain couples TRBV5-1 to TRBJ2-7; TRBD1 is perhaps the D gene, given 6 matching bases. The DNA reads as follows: TGCGCCAGCAGCGATACTAAGACAGGCTCCTACGAGCAGTACTTC. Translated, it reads CASSDTKTGSYEQYF.